This T cell receptor beta chain was found in a study of CD8 T cells in ankylosing spondylitis (dated by TCRdb to 2016 to 2017). Some background on the complete study: The study set out to find disease-linked TCR variants by profiling T cell receptor beta repertoires in ankylosing spondylitis patients and healthy donors. The full study cohort comprised about 24 ankylosing spondylitis patients and 85 to 120 healthy donors. Samples of peripheral blood were taken, and for ankylosing spondylitis patients, synovial fluid was collected as well.

TCRdb records Illumina HiSeq 2500 as the sequencer. Quantitative 5'-RACE with molecular barcodes was used to prepare TCR beta libraries. The study's own analysis went as follows. Disease-linked TCR variants were identified with a new computational method built on a probabilistic model of VDJ rearrangement. TCRdb trimmed public reads at Q25 via fastp, called clones via MiXCR and kept in-frame beta chains. Duplicate CDR3 protein sequences are folded into a single record with the most common DNA and genes. None of the V and J calls come from the authors' own analysis; TCRdb made them. The sample yields under 200,000 distinct CDR3 sequences; approximately 12% were counted once. The biggest ten clones account for approximately 11% of the sample. Study-level results and caveats: Some motif variants had previously been reported in the synovial fluid and blood of reactive arthritis patients, which suggests shared mechanisms of disease initiation. In peripheral blood, the disease-linked clones were found at relatively low frequencies and had a CD8+ phenotype. A TCR beta motif made up of eight or nine highly homologous amino acid variants appeared to be characteristic of blood from ankylosing spondylitis patients. According to the report, matched synovial fluid samples from ankylosing spondylitis patients were significantly enriched for the disease-linked clones.

Notes on this clonotype: What this receptor recognizes is not known. No quality values exist for individual bases; no much larger clone is one base distant.

The sample comprised blood, either unsorted or a sorted T cell fraction (not recorded which). The source is a female donor with ankylosing spondylitis or in good health (not recorded which).

The CDR3 region: CASSPSGPSYGYTF. At the DNA level, the sequence is TGCGCCAGCAGCCCCTCCGGGCCGTCCTATGGCTACACCTTC. The rearranged chain carries TRBV5-1 and TRBJ1-2; the D gene remains uncertain. Taken from cysteine to phenylalanine, the CDR3 has 14 residues. CDR3 DNA is the only sequence kept; it has 42 bases, read in frame from the first base. At the junction V is shortened by 4 bases and J by 4 bases, with 14 bases in between. The germline V gene supplies CDR1 SGHRS and CDR2 YFSETQ. The full variable domain, with segments outside the CDR3 supplied by the reference TRBV5-1 and TRBJ1-2 proteins, appears as KAGVTQTPRYLIKTRGQQVTLSCSPISGHRSVSWYQQTPGQGLQFLFEYFSETQRNKGNFPGRFSGRQFSNSRSEMNVSTLELGDSALYLCASSPSGPSYGYTFGSGTRLTVV.